A selection of T cell receptor beta chains follows, all from one sample in a study of T cell repertoires in cytomegalovirus infection. TCRdb re-derived calls from the reads in MiXCR, one entry per CDR3 protein. The table has some 440,000 distinct CDR3 sequences, roughly 31% seen once. Sequenced input: PBMCs. The receptor source for this set is a human donor in good health (CMV status not recorded). Some clones in this sample may be carry-over from other donors' samples. CDR3s include the opening cysteine and the closing phenylalanine or tryptophan. Each record gives: V gene, J gene, CDR3 length, CDR3 protein.

>TRBV6-1|TRBJ1-2|13
CASSKGGVGGYTF
>TRBV9|TRBJ2-5|18
CASSVGLAGEKYQETQYF
>TRBV5-3|TRBJ2-7|12
CARSGFACEQYF
>TRBV19|TRBJ2-3|12
CASGSGTDTQYF
>TRBV7-2|TRBJ1-3|15
CASSRRLSSGNTIYF
>TRBV5-1|TRBJ1-1|16
CASSLDISVPNTEAFF
>TRBV24-1|TRBJ1-2|15
CATSDFGQGYSGYTF
>TRBV19|TRBJ2-7|16
CASKALHGDSSYEQYF
>TRBV5-1|TRBJ2-7|12
CASGDRGHEQYF
>TRBV6-2/TRBV6-3|TRBJ1-1|14
CASSSEGGSAEAFF
>TRBV2|TRBJ1-4|13
CASSEEGYEKLFF
>TRBV6-6|TRBJ1-6|14
CASSYGVGNSPLHF
>TRBV6-1|TRBJ2-7|13
CASKKDMASEQYF
>TRBV4-1|TRBJ1-1|17
CASRHTGTARGNTEAFF
>TRBV6-1|TRBJ2-2|12
CASSEIIRELFF
>TRBV28|TRBJ1-1|14
CASSLTGGYTEAFF
>TRBV20-1|TRBJ2-7|14
CSAPLGRGMGEQYF
>TRBV28|TRBJ2-7|12
CASSLPGVEQYF
>TRBV24-1|TRBJ1-1|15
CATSDAQGVNTEAFF
>TRBV18|TRBJ2-3|13
CASSSGVTDTQYF
>TRBV5-4|TRBJ2-2|16
CASRLGLAANTGELFF
>TRBV19|TRBJ1-3|17
CATERTGKTSSGNTIYF
>TRBV14|TRBJ1-4|16
CASSQGPGTVGEKLFF
>TRBV7-2|TRBJ1-1|17
CASSLAPPGLLNTEAFF
>TRBV6-2/TRBV6-3|TRBJ2-2|15
CASLMHDPVTGELFF
>TRBV6-6|TRBJ1-5|20
CASSYTKSPTGLNSNQPQHF
>TRBV5-1|TRBJ1-6|14
CASSLGHQNSPLHF
>TRBV6-1|TRBJ1-1|14
CATTGTGGITEAFF
>TRBV28|TRBJ2-3|15
CASTIGLAGTDTQYF
>TRBV7-2|TRBJ1-5|12
CASSSTGHPKHF
>TRBV28|TRBJ2-7|14
CASSLNRGPYEQYF
>TRBV12-5|TRBJ1-1|14
CASGLGHQGTEAFF
>TRBV29-1|TRBJ2-1|13
CSVEDGGMNEQFF
>TRBV4-1|TRBJ1-5|17
CASSQVFSGQGDQPQHF
>TRBV7-2|TRBJ2-7|16
CASSLDMGRNSYEQYF
>TRBV7-8|TRBJ1-6|13
CASSWQNNSPLHF
>TRBV19|TRBJ1-5|15
CASRLQGIGNQPQHF
>TRBV6-6|TRBJ2-5|14
CASSPGTRKETQYF
>TRBV7-2|TRBJ1-6|15
CASSWGGTGHSPLHF
>TRBV12-3/TRBV12-4|TRBJ1-5|13
CASSRPAGQPQHF
>TRBV25-1|TRBJ2-3|15
CASSDVRDYTDTQYF
>TRBV7-2|TRBJ1-2|13
CASSYQENYGYTF